These 16 T cell receptor beta chains were all obtained from the same sample, sequenced in a study of read filtering for tumor transcriptome and immune sequencing. The library was built from around 380 ng RNA with molecular barcoded adaptors for alpha/delta and beta/gamma chains. TCRdb passed the reads through MiXCR, listing each CDR3 protein once. The sample consists of under 150,000 distinct CDR3 sequences, less than 15% of them appearing once. Sequenced material: a population of CD138-negative cells sorted from bone marrow. The receptors shown here come from a donor aged 40 or older with multiple myeloma.

This clonotype was counted a few times. An end of the junction differs from the germline gene, which may be a read error. V and J are TRBV29-1 and TRBJ1-1; possible D gene TRBD1, 6 bases. CDR3 length equals 13 residues. From germline, CDR1 is SQVTM and CDR2 ANQGSEA. CDR3 amino acids: CGVGYRASTEAFF. CDR3 coding DNA: TGCGGCGTGGGATACAGGGCTAGCACTGAAGCTTTCTTT.

On this clonotype itself: One end of the junction fails to match germline, which may point to a read error. V is TRBV7-3 and J is TRBJ2-1; D unclear. CDR1 is SGHTA, CDR2 FQGTGA, per germline. The CDR3 consists of 16 residues. CDR3 residues: CDSSSHGSSDGDEQFF. In nucleotides, the CDR3 is TGTGACAGCAGCTCCCACGGGTCTTCCGACGGAGATGAGCAGTTCTTC.

This clonotype was counted many times. V and J are TRBV12-3 or TRBV12-4 and TRBJ2-3; tentatively, D is TRBD1 (6 bases). This CDR3 spans 15 amino acids. Between the trimmed V and J ends, which lost 4 bases and 6 bases, there was a span of 17 bases. CDR3 sequence: CASSSWGQPDDTQYF. CDR3 nucleotide sequence: TGTGCCAGCAGTTCTTGGGGGCAGCCTGATGATACGCAGTATTTT.

This clonotype was found a few times. This could be a read error, since a much larger clone is one nucleotide away. The chain couples TRBV20-1 to TRBJ1-1; weak D call: TRBD1 (5 bases). This CDR3 contains 13 residues. Germline CDR1 and CDR2: DFQATT and SNEGSKA (reference sequence). In DNA, the CDR3 is TGCAGTGCTAGAGTAGGGGCGCTTCCTGAAGCTCTCTTT. Protein product: CSARVGALPEALF.

J is TRBJ2-7 and V is TRBV5-4; a weak D match, TRBD2 (6 bases). Germline V gene data show CDR1 as SGHNT and CDR2 as YYREEE (reference sequence). The CDR3 contains 14 residues. V was shortened by 4 bases and J by 3 bases, with 14 bases between the two germline ends. This chain's CDR3 is CASSPTSGYYEQYF. The CDR3 DNA follows: TGTGCCAGCAGCCCGACCAGCGGGTACTACGAGCAGTACTTC.

Ten or more counts support this clonotype. The V gene is TRBV24-1, the J gene TRBJ2-5, with D perhaps matching TRBD1 or TRBD2 (6 bases each). The germline V and J ends were trimmed by 2 bases and 6 bases, with 18 bases remaining between them. Germline-derived CDR1 and CDR2 are KGHDR and SFDVKD. The CDR3 loop spans 16 amino acids. The CDR3 coding sequence is TGTGCCACCAGTGATTCGGACAGTGGGAGCGGGCAGACCCAGTACTTC. This encodes CATSDSDSGSGQTQYF.

Concerning this clonotype: This clone may be a read error of a much larger clone one base away. This chain uses TRBV24-1 with TRBJ2-1, with 15 bases lining up with TRBD2. Germline V gives CDR1 KGHDR, CDR2 SFDVKD. The CDR3 runs 16 residues. The CDR3 coding sequence is TGTGCCACCAGTGGTGGGGGACTAGCGGGAGGCAATGTGCAGTTCTTC. Its protein is CATSGGGLAGGNVQFF.

This clonotype was observed many times. The chain is built from TRBV20-1 and TRBJ2-1; the match to TRBD2 covers 14 bases. The CDR3 consists of 16 residues. In germline, CDR1 is DFQATT, CDR2 SNEGSKA (reference sequence). V was clipped by 3 bases and J by 3 bases; unmatched bases: 4. CDR3: CSARGGLAGVYNEQFF. CDR3 in DNA: TGCAGTGCTAGGGGGGGACTAGCGGGAGTCTACAATGAGCAGTTCTTC.

This clonotype was seen at least ten times. Given a much more abundant clone one base away, this may be a read error. The genes are TRBV24-1 and TRBJ2-1, with D perhaps TRBD1 (6 bases). V lost 2 bases and J lost 5, with 15 bases in between. The CDR3 has 16 residues. CDR1 and CDR2 (germline): KGHDR, SFDVKD. CDR3 sequence: CATSDSGAGDHNEQFF. As DNA, the CDR3 is TGTGCCACCAGTGATTCCGGGGCAGGGGATCACAATGAGCAGTTCTTC.

This clonotype was seen repeatedly, ten times or more. A read error may account for a junction end that differs from germline. V and J are TRBV10-3 and TRBJ2-7; TRBD1 or TRBD2 may be the D gene (6 bases each). CDR3 length equals 13 residues. Germline-derived CDR1 and CDR2 are ENHRY and SYGVKD. The CDR3, as DNA: TGTGCCATCACTGAGGGGGGATCCTACGAGCAGTACTTC. Its translation: CAITEGGSYEQYF.

Details on this clonotype: This may be a read error: a much more frequent sequence differs by one nucleotide. V usage is TRBV6-1 and J usage is TRBJ2-3; D is unclear. Germline V gene data show CDR1 as MNHNS and CDR2 as SASEGT. The CDR3 consists of 15 residues. The CDR3 bases are TGTGCCAGCGCGCGGTGGGCTGTTAGCACAGATACGCAGTGTTTT. It specifies CASARWAVSTDTQCF.

The gene calls are TRBV6-6 and TRBJ1-6, with D maybe TRBD1 (5 bases). There are 16 residues in the CDR3. The germline V gene has CDR1 MNHNY and CDR2 SVGAGI (reference sequence). The V end lost 2 bases, the J end lost 2 bases, and 10 bases lay between the germline ends. CDR3 sequence: CASSYGGDPYNSPLHF. The DNA for the CDR3 is TGTGCCAGCAGTTACGGAGGGGACCCCTATAATTCACCCCTCCACTTT.

This clonotype has a count of ten or more. The chain has TRBV20-1 and TRBJ2-7; D remains ambiguous. Looked up from germline, CDR1 is DFQATT and CDR2 is SNEGSKA (reference sequence). CDR3 length: 12 residues. V was trimmed by 3 bases and J by 5 bases, leaving 11 bases between them. The CDR3 nucleotides are TGCAGTGCTAGGGTGTGGACCGACGAGCAGTACTTC. It is translated as CSARVWTDEQYF.

The sample holds a few counts of this clonotype. A junction boundary mismatches the germline segment, possibly from a read error. As DNA, the CDR3 is TGCGCCAGCAGGGCGGAGGACCACAATGGGCAGTTCTTC. It codes for CASRAEDHNGQFF. The chain joins TRBV4-1 to TRBJ2-1; tentative D call: TRBD2 (5 bases). The germline V gene has CDR1 MGHRA and CDR2 YSYEKL. The CDR3 has 13 amino acids.

Worth noting for this clonotype: A much bigger clone sits one base away, suggesting this may be a read error. The rearrangement uses TRBV19 and TRBJ2-3; D is possibly TRBD2 (6 bases). CDR3 length: 14 amino acids. Germline CDR1 reads LNHDA; CDR2 reads SQIVND (reference sequence). The CDR3: CAGSMGGTPDTQYF. CDR3 coding DNA: TGTGCCGGTAGTATGGGCGGGACCCCAGATACGCAGTATTTT.

This clonotype has ten or more counts. A read error is possible here, since a much larger clone lies one base away. The chain uses TRBV7-9 and TRBJ2-1; no clear D gene. The CDR3 is 13 residues long. Germline CDR1 SEHNR, CDR2 FQNEAQ (reference sequence). This chain's CDR3 is CACSFGGYNEQFF. For the CDR3, the DNA is TGTGCCTGCAGCTTCGGCGGATACAATGAGCAGTTCTTC.